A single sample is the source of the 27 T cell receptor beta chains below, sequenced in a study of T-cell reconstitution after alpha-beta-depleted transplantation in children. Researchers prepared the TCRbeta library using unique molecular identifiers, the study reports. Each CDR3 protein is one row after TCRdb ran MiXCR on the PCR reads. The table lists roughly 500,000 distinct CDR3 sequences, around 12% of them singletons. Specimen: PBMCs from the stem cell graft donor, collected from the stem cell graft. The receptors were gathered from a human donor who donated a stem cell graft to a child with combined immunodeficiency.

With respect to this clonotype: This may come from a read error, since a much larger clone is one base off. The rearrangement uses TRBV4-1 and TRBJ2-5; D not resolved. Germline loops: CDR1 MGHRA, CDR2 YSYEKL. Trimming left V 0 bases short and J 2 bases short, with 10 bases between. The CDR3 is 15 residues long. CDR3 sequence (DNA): TGCGCCAGCAGCCAAGAAACGGTGGATCAAGAGACCCAGTACTTC. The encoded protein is CASSQETVDQETQYF.

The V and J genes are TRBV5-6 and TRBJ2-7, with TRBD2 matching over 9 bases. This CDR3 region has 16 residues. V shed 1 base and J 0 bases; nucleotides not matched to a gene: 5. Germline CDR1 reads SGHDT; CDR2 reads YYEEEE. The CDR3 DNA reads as TGTGCCAGCAGCTTGCTCAATAGCGGGAGCTCCTACGAGCAGTACTTC. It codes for CASSLLNSGSSYEQYF.

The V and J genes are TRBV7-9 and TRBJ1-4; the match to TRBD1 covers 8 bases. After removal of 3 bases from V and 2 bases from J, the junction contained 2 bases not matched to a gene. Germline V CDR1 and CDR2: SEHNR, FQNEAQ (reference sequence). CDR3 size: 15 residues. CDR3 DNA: TGTGCCAGCAGCTTCGGGGACAGGACTAATGAAAAACTGTTTTTT. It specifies CASSFGDRTNEKLFF.

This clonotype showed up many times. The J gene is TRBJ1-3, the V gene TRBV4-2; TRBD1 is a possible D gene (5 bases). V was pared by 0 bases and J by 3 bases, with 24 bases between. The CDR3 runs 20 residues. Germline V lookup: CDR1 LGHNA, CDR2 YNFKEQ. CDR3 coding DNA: TGTGCCAGCAGCCAAGAATCCAGCAAGTCTAGGGGATATTTTGGAAACACCATATATTTT. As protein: CASSQESSKSRGYFGNTIYF.

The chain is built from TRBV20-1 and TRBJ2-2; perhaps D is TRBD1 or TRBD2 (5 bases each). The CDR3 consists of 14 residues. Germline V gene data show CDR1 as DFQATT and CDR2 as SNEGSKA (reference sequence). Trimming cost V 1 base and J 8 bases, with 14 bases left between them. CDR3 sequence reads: CSARGRDLGGELFF. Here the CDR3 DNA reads TGCAGTGCTAGAGGTCGGGACCTCGGGGGGGAGCTGTTTTTT.

The chain's CDR3 is CASRLAGLNYEQYF. The CDR3 DNA is TGTGCCAGCAGACTAGCGGGGCTAAACTACGAGCAGTACTTC. The V call is TRBV28, the J call TRBJ2-7; 10 nucleotides agree with TRBD2. Germline V gene data show CDR1 as MDHEN and CDR2 as SYDVKM. The V gene end was trimmed by 6 bases and the J gene end by 3 bases; junction bases not matched to a gene: 5. This CDR3 comprises 14 residues.

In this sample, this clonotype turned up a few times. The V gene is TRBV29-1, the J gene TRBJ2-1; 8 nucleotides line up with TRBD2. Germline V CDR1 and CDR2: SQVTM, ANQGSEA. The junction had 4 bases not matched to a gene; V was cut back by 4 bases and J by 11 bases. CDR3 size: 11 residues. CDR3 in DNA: TGCAGCGTTGTTACTAGCGGACAGCAGTTCTTC. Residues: CSVVTSGQQFF.

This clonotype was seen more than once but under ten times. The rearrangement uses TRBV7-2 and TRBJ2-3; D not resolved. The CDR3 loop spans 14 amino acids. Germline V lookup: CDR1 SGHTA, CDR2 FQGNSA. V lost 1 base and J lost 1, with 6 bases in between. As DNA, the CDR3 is TGTGCCAGCAGCTTAGGATATGGCACAGATACGCAGTATTTT. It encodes CASSLGYGTDTQYF.

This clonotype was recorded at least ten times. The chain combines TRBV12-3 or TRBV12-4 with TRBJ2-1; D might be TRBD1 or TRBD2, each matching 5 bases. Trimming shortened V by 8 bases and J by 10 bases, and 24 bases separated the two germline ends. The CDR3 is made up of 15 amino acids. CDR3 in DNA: TGTGCCAGCGCCCCCCGAGGGGACGCAACTGGCGAGCAGTTCTTC. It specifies CASAPRGDATGEQFF.

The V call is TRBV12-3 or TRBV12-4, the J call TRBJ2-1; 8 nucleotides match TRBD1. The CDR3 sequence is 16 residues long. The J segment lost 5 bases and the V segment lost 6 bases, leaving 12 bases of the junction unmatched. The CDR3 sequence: CASRGTGGDQNNEQFF. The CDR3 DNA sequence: TGTGCCAGCAGAGGGACAGGCGGGGACCAAAACAATGAGCAGTTCTTC.

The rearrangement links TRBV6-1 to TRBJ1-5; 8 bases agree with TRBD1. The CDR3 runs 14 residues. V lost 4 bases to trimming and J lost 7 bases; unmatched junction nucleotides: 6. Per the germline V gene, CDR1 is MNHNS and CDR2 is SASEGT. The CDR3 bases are TGTGCCAGCAGTGCATTGGACAGGGAGCAGCCCCAGCATTTT. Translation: CASSALDREQPQHF.

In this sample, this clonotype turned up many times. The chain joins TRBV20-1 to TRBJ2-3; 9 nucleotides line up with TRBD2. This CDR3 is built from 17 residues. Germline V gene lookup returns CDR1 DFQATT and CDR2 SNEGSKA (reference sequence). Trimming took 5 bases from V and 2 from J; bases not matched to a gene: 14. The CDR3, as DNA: TGCAGTGCTCTCCGACCCACAGCGGGAGGTTCCACAGATACGCAGTATTTT. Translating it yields CSALRPTAGGSTDTQYF.

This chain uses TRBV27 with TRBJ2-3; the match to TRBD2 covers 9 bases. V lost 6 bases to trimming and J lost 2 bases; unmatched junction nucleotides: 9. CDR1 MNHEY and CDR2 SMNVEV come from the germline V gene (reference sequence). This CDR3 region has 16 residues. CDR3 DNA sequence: TGTGCCAGCAGCTCTTTTAGCGGGGGTATCACAGATACGCAGTATTTT. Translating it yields CASSSFSGGITDTQYF.

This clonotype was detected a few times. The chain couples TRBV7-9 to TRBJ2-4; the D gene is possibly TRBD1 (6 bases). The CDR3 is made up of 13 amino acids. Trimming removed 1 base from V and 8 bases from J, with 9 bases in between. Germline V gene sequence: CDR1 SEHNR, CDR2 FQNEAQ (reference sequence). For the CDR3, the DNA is TGTGCCAGCAGCTTAGATCCAGGGGACATTCAGTACTTC. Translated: CASSLDPGDIQYF.

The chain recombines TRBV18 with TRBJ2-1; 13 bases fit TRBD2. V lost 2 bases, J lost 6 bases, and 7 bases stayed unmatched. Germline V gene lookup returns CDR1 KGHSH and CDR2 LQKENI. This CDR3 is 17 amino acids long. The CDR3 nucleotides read TGTGCCAGCTCACCAAGGACTAGCGGGGGCCAGGGCAATGAGCAGTTCTTC. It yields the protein CASSPRTSGGQGNEQFF. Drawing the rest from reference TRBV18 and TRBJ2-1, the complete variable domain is NAGVMQNPRHLVRRRGQEARLRCSPMKGHSHVYWYRQLPEEGLKFMVYLQKENIIDESGMPKERFSAEFPKEGPSILRIQQVVRGDSAAYFCASSPRTSGGQGNEQFFGPGTRLTVL.

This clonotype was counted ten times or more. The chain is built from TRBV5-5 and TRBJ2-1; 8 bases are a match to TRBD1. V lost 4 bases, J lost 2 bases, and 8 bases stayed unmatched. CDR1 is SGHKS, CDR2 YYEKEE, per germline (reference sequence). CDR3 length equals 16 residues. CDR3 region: CASSDTGTGPYNEQFF. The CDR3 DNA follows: TGTGCCAGCAGCGATACCGGGACAGGACCCTACAATGAGCAGTTCTTC.

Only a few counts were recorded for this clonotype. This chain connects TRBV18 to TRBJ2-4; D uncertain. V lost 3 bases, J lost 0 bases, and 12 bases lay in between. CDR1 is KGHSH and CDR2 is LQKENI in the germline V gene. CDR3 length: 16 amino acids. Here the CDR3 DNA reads TGTGCCAGCTCACCTACTCTAGTACTAGCCAAAAACATTCAGTACTTC. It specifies CASSPTLVLAKNIQYF.

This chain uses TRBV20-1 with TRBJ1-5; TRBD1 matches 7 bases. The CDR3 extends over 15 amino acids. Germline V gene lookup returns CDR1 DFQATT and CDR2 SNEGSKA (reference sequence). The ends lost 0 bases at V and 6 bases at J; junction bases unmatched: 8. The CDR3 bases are TGCAGTGCTAGAGAGACGACAGGGCCCCGTCAGCCCCAGCATTTT. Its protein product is CSARETTGPRQPQHF.

The CDR3 reads CATRRETQYF. The CDR3 nucleotides are TGTGCCACGAGACGAGAGACCCAGTACTTC. This chain joins TRBV6-2 or TRBV6-3 and TRBJ2-5; D not certain. CDR1 and CDR2 (germline): MNHEY, SVGEGT. The V and J ends lost 10 bases and 4 bases respectively, with 7 bases between them. The CDR3 consists of 10 residues.

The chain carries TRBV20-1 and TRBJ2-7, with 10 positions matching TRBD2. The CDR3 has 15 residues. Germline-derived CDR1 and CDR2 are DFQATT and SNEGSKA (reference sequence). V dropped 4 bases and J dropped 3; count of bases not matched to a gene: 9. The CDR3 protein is CSAISRTSGSYEQYF. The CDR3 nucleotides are TGCAGTGCTATTTCACGGACTAGCGGAAGCTACGAGCAGTACTTC.

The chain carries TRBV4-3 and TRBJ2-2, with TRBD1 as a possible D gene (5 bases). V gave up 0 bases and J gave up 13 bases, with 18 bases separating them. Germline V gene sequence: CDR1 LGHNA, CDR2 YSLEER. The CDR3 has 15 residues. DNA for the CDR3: TGCGCCAGCAGCCAAGATAGGATTGGACGAAGGGGGCTGTTTTTT. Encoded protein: CASSQDRIGRRGLFF.

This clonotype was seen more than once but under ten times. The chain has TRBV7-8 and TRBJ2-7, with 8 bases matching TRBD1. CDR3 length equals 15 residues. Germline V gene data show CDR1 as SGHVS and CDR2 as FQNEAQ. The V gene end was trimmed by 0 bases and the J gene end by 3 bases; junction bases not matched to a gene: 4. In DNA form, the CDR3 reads TGTGCCAGCAGCTTAGCGCCGGACAGGGTCTACGAGCAGTACTTC. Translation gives CASSLAPDRVYEQYF.

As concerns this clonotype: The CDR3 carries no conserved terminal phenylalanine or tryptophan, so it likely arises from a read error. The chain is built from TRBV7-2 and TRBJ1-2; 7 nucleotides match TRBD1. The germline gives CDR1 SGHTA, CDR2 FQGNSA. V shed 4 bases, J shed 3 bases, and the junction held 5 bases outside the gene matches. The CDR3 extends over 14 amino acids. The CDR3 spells CASSYSQGDYGYTS. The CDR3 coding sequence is TGTGCCAGCAGCTATAGCCAGGGGGACTATGGCTACACCTCC.

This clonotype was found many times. The CDR3 DNA follows: TGCAGCGCTAGACAGGAGAGCTCCTACAATGAGCAGTTCTTC. This encodes CSARQESSYNEQFF. This chain joins TRBV29-1 and TRBJ2-1, with D maybe TRBD1 (6 bases). Germline V gives CDR1 SQVTM, CDR2 ANQGSEA. V was shortened by 7 bases and J by 0 bases, with 13 bases between the two germline ends. The CDR3 consists of 14 residues.

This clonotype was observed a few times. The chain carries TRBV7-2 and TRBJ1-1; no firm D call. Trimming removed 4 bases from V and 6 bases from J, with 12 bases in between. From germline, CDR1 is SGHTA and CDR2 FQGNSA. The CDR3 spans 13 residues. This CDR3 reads CASSSSGFAEAFF. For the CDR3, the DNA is TGTGCCAGCAGCTCTAGTGGGTTCGCTGAAGCTTTCTTT. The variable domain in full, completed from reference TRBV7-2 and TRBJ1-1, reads GAGVSQSPSNKVTEKGKDVELRCDPISGHTALYWYRQSLGQGLEFLIYFQGNSAPDKSGLPSDRFSAERTGGSVSTLTIQRTQQEDSAVYLCASSSSGFAEAFFGQGTRLTVV.

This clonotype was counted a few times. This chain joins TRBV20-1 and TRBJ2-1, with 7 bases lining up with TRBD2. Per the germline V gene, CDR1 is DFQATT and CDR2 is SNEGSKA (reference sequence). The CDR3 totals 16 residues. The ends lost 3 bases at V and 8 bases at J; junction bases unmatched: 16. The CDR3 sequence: CSASLTFAGDGYEQFF. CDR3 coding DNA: TGCAGTGCTAGTCTCACTTTTGCGGGAGATGGCTATGAGCAGTTCTTC.

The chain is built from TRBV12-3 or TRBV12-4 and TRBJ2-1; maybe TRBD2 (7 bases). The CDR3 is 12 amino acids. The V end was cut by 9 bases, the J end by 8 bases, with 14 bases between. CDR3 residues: CASSYGGHEQFF. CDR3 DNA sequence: TGTGCCAGTTCGTACGGGGGGCATGAGCAGTTCTTC.